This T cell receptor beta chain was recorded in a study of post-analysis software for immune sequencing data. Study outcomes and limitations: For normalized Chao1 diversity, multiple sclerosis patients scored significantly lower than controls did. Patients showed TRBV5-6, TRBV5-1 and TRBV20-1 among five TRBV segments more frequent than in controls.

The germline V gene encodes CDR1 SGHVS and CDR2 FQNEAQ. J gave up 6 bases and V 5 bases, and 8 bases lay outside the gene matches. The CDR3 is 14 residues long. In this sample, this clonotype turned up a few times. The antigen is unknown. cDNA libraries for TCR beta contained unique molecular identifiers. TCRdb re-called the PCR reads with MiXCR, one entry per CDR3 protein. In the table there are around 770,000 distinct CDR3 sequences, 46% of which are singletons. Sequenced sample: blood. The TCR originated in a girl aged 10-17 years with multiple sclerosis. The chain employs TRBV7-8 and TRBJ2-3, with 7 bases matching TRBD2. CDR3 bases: TGTGCCAGCAGCGACCGGGACTATTGGGATACGCAGTATTTT. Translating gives CASSDRDYWDTQYF. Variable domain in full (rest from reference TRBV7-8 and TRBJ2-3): GAGVSQSPRYKVAKRGQDVALRCDPISGHVSLFWYQQALGQGPEFLTYFQNEAQLDKSGLPSDRFFAERPEGSVSTLKIQRTQQEDSAVYLCASSDRDYWDTQYFGPGTRLTVL.